The following is a TCR beta chain sequence with its context. V was trimmed by 2 bases and J by 2 bases, leaving 5 bases between them. The germline V gene encodes CDR1 MDHEN and CDR2 SYDVKM. CDR3 size: 13 residues. These data come from a study of blood T cell repertoires in COVID-19. Here immunoSEQ multiplex PCR was the method, and the copy in TCRdb shows in-frame clones only, minus some. The repertoire includes about 140,000 clones, 84% of them detected once, and over 7.5% sits in the top ten. The sequencing input was peripheral blood. The sequence came from a woman aged 80 or older in a cohort sampled during active or convalescent COVID-19. The V call is TRBV28, the J call TRBJ2-3; D remains unclear. CDR3 amino acids: CASSLAHTDTQYF. The CDR3 DNA reads as TGTGCCAGCAGTTTAGCGCACACAGATACGCAGTATTTT.